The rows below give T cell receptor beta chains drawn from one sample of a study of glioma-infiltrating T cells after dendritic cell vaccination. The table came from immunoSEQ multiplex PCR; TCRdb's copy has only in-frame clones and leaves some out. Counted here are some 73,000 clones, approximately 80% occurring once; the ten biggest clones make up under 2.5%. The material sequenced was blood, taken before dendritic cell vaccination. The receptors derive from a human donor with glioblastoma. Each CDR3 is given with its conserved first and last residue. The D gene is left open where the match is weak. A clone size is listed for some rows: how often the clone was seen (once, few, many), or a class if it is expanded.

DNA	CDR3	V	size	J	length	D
TGTGCCAGCAGTTACTCGTGGAGCTCTGGGGCCAACGTCCTGACTTTC	CASSYSWSSGANVLTF	TRBV6-5	NA	TRBJ2-6	16	NA
TGCGCCAGCAGCTTGGCGGGACAGGGGGCTGCAGATACGCAGTATTTT	CASSLAGQGAADTQYF	TRBV5-1	NA	TRBJ2-3	16	TRBD1
TGTGCCAGCAGTGAAATAGGGGGAGGGCAAGAGACCCAGTACTTC	CASSEIGGGQETQYF	TRBV6-1	NA	TRBJ2-5	15	NA
TGTGCCACCAGCAGAGGGGAGGTGCAGGGGGATACTGAAGCTTTCTTT	CATSRGEVQGDTEAFF	TRBV15	NA	TRBJ1-1	16	TRBD1
TGTGCCAGCAGCGTACCCCTAGCGGGGAACACCGGGGAGCTGTTTTTT	CASSVPLAGNTGELFF	TRBV9	few	TRBJ2-2	16	TRBD2
TGTGCCTGGAGAAGGGCGGGAGGGCCGGTAGTGGAGACCCAGTACTTC	CAWRRAGGPVVETQYF	TRBV30	NA	TRBJ2-5	16	TRBD2
TGTGCTAGTGTGACAGGGAGAATTGGGAACACTGAAGCTTTCTTT	CASVTGRIGNTEAFF	TRBV12-5	once	TRBJ1-1	15	TRBD1
TGTGCCAGTAGTATAACGCTAGCGGGGGTTTACGAGCAGTACTTC	CASSITLAGVYEQYF	TRBV19	NA	TRBJ2-7	15	TRBD2
TGCGCCAGCAGCCCAGGGACAGGCTTCTATGGCTACACCTTC	CASSPGTGFYGYTF	TRBV5-1	NA	TRBJ1-2	14	TRBD1
TGTGCCAGCAGCGTAGTTGCGCCCTTCTACGAGCAGTACTTC	CASSVVAPFYEQYF	TRBV9	NA	TRBJ2-7	14	NA
TGTGCCAGCAGCTTAGCCAGATACTACGAGCAGTACTTC	CASSLARYYEQYF	TRBV7-8	NA	TRBJ2-7	13	NA
TGTGCCAGCAGCTTAGGTTGGGCCGCAAACTATGGCTACACCTTC	CASSLGWAANYGYTF	TRBV7-9	NA	TRBJ1-2	15	NA
TGCGCCAGCAGTCTCGTTCGTGCAGGGGCTGGAAACACCATATATTTT	CASSLVRAGAGNTIYF	TRBV5-1	NA	TRBJ1-3	16	NA
TGTGCCAGCAGCGTTCTAGGGGGCTCCTACAATGAGCAGTTCTTC	CASSVLGGSYNEQFF	TRBV9	once	TRBJ2-1	15	NA
TGTGCCAGCAGGGACGGGGGAGATCAGCCCCAGCATTTT	CASRDGGDQPQHF	TRBV6-1	NA	TRBJ1-5	13	NA
TGTGCCAGTAGTCGGGCGGGAGTTAGTCAGGATGAGCAGTTCTTC	CASSRAGVSQDEQFF	TRBV19	NA	TRBJ2-1	15	TRBD2
TGCGCCAGCAGCTTGGGTCTCGGCGGGGCCTCCTACAATGAGCAGTTCTTC	CASSLGLGGASYNEQFF	TRBV5-1	NA	TRBJ2-1	17	NA
TGTGCCAGCAGGGCAAGTCAGAGCGTCTATGGCTACACCTTC	CASRASQSVYGYTF	TRBV5-4	NA	TRBJ1-2	14	NA
TGTGCCAGCTCACTCCTAGACAGTCACTATGGCTACACCTTC	CASSLLDSHYGYTF	TRBV18	once	TRBJ1-2	14	NA
TGTGCCAGCAGTCAAAACACTGAAGCTTTCTTT	CASSQNTEAFF	TRBV27	medium-sized	TRBJ1-1	11	NA
TGCGCCAGCAGCTTCGAACAGTCCCATTTTGCCTACGAGCAGTACTTC	CASSFEQSHFAYEQYF	TRBV5-1	NA	TRBJ2-7	16	NA
TGTGCCAGCACCAAGGACAGGGGGCCCTACGAGCAGTACTTC	CASTKDRGPYEQYF	TRBV25-1	NA	TRBJ2-7	14	TRBD1
TGTGCCAGCAGCGTAGTAGCCGGGGAGCTGTTTTTT	CASSVVAGELFF	TRBV9	NA	TRBJ2-2	12	NA
TGTGCCAGCAGCACTGGACAGACGTACGAGCAGTACTTC	CASSTGQTYEQYF	TRBV11-1	NA	TRBJ2-7	13	NA
TGTGCCAGCTCACTACTCCCGACAGGCGTCAACTATGGCTACACCTTC	CASSLLPTGVNYGYTF	TRBV18	NA	TRBJ1-2	16	NA
TGTGCAAGTCGCTTATTTGGCAAAGCTTTCTTT	CASRLFGKAFF	TRBV12-2	NA	TRBJ1-1	11	NA
TGTGCCAGCAGTCGAAGGGGCTATGGCTACACCTTC	CASSRRGYGYTF	TRBV28	NA	TRBJ1-2	12	NA
TGTGCCAGCAGTACCGACAGGGGATACGACGAGCAGTACTTC	CASSTDRGYDEQYF	TRBV6-5	once	TRBJ2-7	14	TRBD1
TGCGCCAGCAGCTTGTTGGCGGAGTACGAGCAGTACTTC	CASSLLAEYEQYF	TRBV5-1	NA	TRBJ2-7	13	NA
TGCGCCAGCAGCTCAGTCCAGGGGGACCGGGAGACCCAGTACTTC	CASSSVQGDRETQYF	TRBV5-1	NA	TRBJ2-5	15	TRBD1
TGTGCCAGCAGCCAGGCCGGGACTAGCGGGGGTCCATTCTCCTACGAGCAGTACTTC	CASSQAGTSGGPFSYEQYF	TRBV4-2	NA	TRBJ2-7	19	TRBD2
TGTGCCAGCTCACCCCGTTATTTTCCGGGACAGGGGACCACAGATACGCAGTATTTT	CASSPRYFPGQGTTDTQYF	TRBV18	NA	TRBJ2-3	19	TRBD1
TGCGCCAGCAGCAACACAGCGGATAATTCACCCCTCCACTTT	CASSNTADNSPLHF	TRBV4-1	few	TRBJ1-6	14	NA
TGTGCCAGCAGCCGCGGGACTTCAGATACGCAGTATTTT	CASSRGTSDTQYF	TRBV13	NA	TRBJ2-3	13	NA
TGTGCCAGCAGTTTGGGTCGACAGGGCACGAGCTCCTATAATTCACCCCTCCACTTT	CASSLGRQGTSSYNSPLHF	TRBV27	NA	TRBJ1-6	19	TRBD1
TGTGCCAGCAGCTTAGATATAGGGACAGGGGCCACAGATACGCAGTATTTT	CASSLDIGTGATDTQYF	TRBV7-9	NA	TRBJ2-3	17	TRBD1
TGTGCCAGCAGTTTGTCGTGGGCAAACACAGATACGCAGTATTTT	CASSLSWANTDTQYF	TRBV27	few	TRBJ2-3	15	NA
TGTGCCAGTAGTTTACAGGGGGCGATTGGAAACACCATATATTTT	CASSLQGAIGNTIYF	TRBV6-5	NA	TRBJ1-3	15	TRBD1
TGCGCCAGCACCAGCGGGGGGCCCCCCGGGGAGCTGTTTTTT	CASTSGGPPGELFF	TRBV5-1	NA	TRBJ2-2	14	TRBD2
TGTGCCAGCAGTTTACTGCAGTTGGGCAATCAGCCCCAGCATTTT	CASSLLQLGNQPQHF	TRBV27	once	TRBJ1-5	15	NA
TGTGCCAGCAGTTCTGGGACAGACGGGAGTTCACCCCTCCACTTT	CASSSGTDGSSPLHF	TRBV28	NA	TRBJ1-6	15	TRBD1
TGTGCCAGCACTGCGGGACAGGGGCGCGAAAAACTGTTTTTT	CASTAGQGREKLFF	TRBV2	NA	TRBJ1-4	14	TRBD1
TGTGCCAGCAGTGAAGGGCAGGGGGCGCGTGGCTGGATCCCTGAAGCTTTCTTT	CASSEGQGARGWIPEAFF	TRBV6-1	once	TRBJ1-1	18	TRBD1
TGTGCCAGCAGCTTAATAGCAGGGGGCACTGAAGCTTTCTTT	CASSLIAGGTEAFF	TRBV5-4	NA	TRBJ1-1	14	TRBD1
TGTGCCAGCAGTTACGGCAGGGGATACGAGCAGTACTTC	CASSYGRGYEQYF	TRBV6-5	NA	TRBJ2-7	13	NA